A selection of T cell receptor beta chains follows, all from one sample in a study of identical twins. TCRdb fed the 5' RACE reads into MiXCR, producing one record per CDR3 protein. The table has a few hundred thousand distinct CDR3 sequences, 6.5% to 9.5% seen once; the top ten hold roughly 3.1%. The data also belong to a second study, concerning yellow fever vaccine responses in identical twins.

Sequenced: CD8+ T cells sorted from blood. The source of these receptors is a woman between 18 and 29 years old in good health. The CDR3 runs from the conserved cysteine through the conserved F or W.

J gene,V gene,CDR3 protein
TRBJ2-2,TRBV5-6,CASSRTGGDTGELFF
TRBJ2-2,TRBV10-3,CAISEPGELFF
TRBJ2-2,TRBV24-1,CATSDYGLWGNSPGELFF
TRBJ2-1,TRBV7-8,CASSLSAGGRGEQFF
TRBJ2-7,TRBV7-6,CASSSAPGTGTEQYF
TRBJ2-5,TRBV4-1,CASSQLAGGPETQYF
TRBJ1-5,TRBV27,CASSTDSNSNQPQHF
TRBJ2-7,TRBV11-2,CASSSFRDRAYEQYF
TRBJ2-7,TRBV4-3,CASSQDIAGDYEQYF
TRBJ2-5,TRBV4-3,CASSQAPPGNQETQYF
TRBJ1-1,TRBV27,CASSLIGGGTEAFF
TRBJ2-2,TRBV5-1,CASSFRQANTGELFF
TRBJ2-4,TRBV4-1,CASSQERLTVNIQYF
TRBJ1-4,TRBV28,CASSSPQGGTSASSFF
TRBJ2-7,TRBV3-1,CASSLRDRGVHEQYF
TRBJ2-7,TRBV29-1,CSAIGGDDPHEQYF
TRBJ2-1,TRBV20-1,CSAREVLYNEQFF
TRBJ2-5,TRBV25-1,CASSGGGQGEETQYF
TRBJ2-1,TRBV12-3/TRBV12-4,CASRPNFNEQFF